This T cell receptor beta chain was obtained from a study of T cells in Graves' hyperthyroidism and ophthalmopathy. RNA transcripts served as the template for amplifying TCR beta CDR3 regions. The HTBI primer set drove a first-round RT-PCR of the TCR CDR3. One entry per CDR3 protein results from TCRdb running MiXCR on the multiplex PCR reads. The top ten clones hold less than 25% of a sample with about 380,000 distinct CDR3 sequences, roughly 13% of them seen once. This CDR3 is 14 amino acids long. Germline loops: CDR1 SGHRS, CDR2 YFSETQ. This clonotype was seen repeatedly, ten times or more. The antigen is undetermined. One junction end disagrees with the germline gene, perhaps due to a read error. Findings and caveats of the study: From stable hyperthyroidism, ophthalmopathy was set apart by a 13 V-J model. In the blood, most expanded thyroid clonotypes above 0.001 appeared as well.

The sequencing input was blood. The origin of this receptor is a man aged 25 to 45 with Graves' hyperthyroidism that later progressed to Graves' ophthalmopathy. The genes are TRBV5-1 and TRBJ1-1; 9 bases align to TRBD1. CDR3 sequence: CASRLGQGNAEAFF. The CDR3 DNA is TGCGCCAGCAGACTAGGACAGGGGAACGCTGAAGCTTTCTTT.